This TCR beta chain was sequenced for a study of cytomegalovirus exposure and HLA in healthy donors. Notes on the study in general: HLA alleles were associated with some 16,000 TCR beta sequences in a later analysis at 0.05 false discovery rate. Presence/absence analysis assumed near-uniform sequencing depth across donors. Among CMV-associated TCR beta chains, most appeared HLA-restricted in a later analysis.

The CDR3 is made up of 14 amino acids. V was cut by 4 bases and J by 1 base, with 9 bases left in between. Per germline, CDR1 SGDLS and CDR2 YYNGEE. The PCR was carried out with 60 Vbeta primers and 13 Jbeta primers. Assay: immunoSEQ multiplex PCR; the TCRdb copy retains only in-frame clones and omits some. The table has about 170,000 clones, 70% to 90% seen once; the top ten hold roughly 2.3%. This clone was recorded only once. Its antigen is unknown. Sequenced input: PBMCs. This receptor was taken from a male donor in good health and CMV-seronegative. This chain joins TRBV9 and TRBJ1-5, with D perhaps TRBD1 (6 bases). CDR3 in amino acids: CASSPGTSNQPQHF. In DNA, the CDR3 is TGTGCCAGCAGCCCCGGGACAAGCAATCAGCCCCAGCATTTT.